The entry that follows covers one T cell receptor (beta chain) sequence. Germline lookup yields CDR1 SGHNT and CDR2 YYREEE (reference sequence). The V segment lost 6 bases and the J segment 2 bases; nucleotides outside the gene matches: 5. This CDR3 region has 15 residues. PCR employed 60 Vbeta and 13 Jbeta primers. Original processing methods: Later analysis identified roughly 84 million unique TCR beta chains, some 10 million shared. Sequenced by immunoSEQ multiplex PCR; TCRdb stores in-frame clones only, minus some. V and J calls plus clone size are reproduced from that table; the DNA served to infer D and trimming. The data show more than 85,000 clones, 75% to 85% seen once. The data are from a study of cytomegalovirus exposure and HLA in healthy donors. As for the study in general: One earlier analysis, a look at 150 million to 200 million T cells, found about 110 million unique TCR beta sequences.

This receptor was identified in a female donor in good health and CMV-seropositive. The sample was PBMCs. The rearrangement links TRBV5-4 to TRBJ2-3, with TRBD2 matching over 11 bases. CDR3 nucleotide sequence: TGTGCCAGCATCCATAGCGGGGGGGCCACAGATACGCAGTATTTT. It encodes CASIHSGGATDTQYF. The variable domain in full, completed from reference TRBV5-4 and TRBJ2-3, reads ETGVTQSPTHLIKTRGQQVTLRCSSQSGHNTVSWYQQALGQGPQFIFQYYREEENGRGNFPPRFSGLQFPNYSSELNVNALELDDSALYLCASIHSGGATDTQYFGPGTRLTVL.